The present entry profiles one TCR beta chain with its context. Its antigen is currently unknown. This specimen belongs to a study of T cell responses to AZD1222 COVID-19 vaccine. Study conclusions and caveats: Without day 14 samples, only post-peak T cell repertoires were studied. The study reported that nearly half of spike-specific TCRs target unmutated variant regions. With two AZD1222 doses given, Spike-specific TCR breadth and depth both rose.

Generated by immunoSEQ multiplex PCR, the TCRdb table keeps only in-frame clones and is missing some. The table has under 100,000 clones, approximately 89% seen once; the top ten hold over 4%. CDR1 and CDR2 (germline): LGHDT, YNNKEL (reference sequence). Losses at the gene ends were 5 bases for V and 2 bases for J; bases not matched to a gene: 7. The CDR3 runs 15 residues. This TCR derives from an adult who received the AZD1222 COVID-19 vaccine. The rearrangement links TRBV3-1 (or the pseudogene TRBV3-2) to TRBJ2-7; 9 bases line up with TRBD1. The sample in question was peripheral blood, obtained 28 days after the second AZD1222 dose. CDR3 loop: CASSVSTGGTYEQYV. The CDR3 nucleotides read TGTGCCAGCAGCGTGTCGACAGGGGGAACCTACGAGCAGTACGTC.